This TCR beta chain was retrieved from a study of blood T cell repertoires in COVID-19. Study information: Acute and convalescent COVID-19 specimens originated in the United States, Italy and Spain. The analysed material was cDNA or gDNA that came from T cells, B-cell-depleted T cells, or PBMCs.

Looked up from germline, CDR1 is SGDLS and CDR2 is YYNGEE. The V and J ends lost 4 bases and 2 bases, in that order; junction bases with no gene match: 10. This CDR3 region has 16 residues. Authors' analysis steps: Amplified reference gene primers provided the basis for estimating nucleated cell counts. Some clones are missing from TCRdb's copy, which holds only in-frame ones; the method was immunoSEQ multiplex PCR. V and J calls and clone size come straight from that table; D and trimming were deduced from the DNA. The sample includes approximately 44,000 clones, around three quarters of them seen just once.

Source material: peripheral blood. This sequence joins TRBV9 and TRBJ2-3, with 7 nucleotides matching TRBD1. This receptor was obtained from a woman of 80 years or more with acute or convalescent COVID-19. The CDR3 sequence: CASSSGGAYPTDTQYF. DNA for the CDR3: TGTGCCAGCAGCTCAGGGGGTGCGTACCCCACAGATACGCAGTATTTT.